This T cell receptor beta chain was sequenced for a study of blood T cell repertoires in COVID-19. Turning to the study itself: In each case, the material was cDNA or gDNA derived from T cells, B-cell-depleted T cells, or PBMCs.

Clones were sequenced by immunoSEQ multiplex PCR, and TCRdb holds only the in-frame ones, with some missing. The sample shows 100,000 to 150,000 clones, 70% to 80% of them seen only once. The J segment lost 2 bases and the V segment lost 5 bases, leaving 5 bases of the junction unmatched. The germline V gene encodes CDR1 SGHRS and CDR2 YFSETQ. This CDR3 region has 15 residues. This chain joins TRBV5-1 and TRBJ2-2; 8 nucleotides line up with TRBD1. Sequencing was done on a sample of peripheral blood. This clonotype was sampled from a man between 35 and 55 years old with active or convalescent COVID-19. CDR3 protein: CASRPGGANTGELFF. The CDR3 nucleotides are TGCGCCAGCAGGCCAGGGGGCGCAAACACCGGGGAGCTGTTTTTT. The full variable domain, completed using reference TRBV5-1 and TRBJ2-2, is KAGVTQTPRYLIKTRGQQVTLSCSPISGHRSVSWYQQTPGQGLQFLFEYFSETQRNKGNFPGRFSGRQFSNSRSEMNVSTLELGDSALYLCASRPGGANTGELFFGEGSRLTVL.